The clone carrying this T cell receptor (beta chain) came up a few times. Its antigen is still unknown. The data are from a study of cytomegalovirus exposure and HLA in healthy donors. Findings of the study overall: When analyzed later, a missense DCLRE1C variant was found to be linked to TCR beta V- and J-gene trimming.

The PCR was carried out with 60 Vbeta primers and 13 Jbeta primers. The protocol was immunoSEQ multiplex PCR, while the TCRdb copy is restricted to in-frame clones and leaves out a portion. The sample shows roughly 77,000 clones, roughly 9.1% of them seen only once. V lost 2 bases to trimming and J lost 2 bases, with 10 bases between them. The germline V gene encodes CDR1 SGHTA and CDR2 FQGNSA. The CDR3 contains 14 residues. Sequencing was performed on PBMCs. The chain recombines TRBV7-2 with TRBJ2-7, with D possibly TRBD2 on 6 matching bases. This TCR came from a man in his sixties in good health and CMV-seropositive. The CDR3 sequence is CASSLSGSAYEQYF. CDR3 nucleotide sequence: TGTGCCAGCAGCTTATCCGGGAGCGCCTACGAGCAGTACTTC.